The rows below give T cell receptor beta chains drawn from one sample of a study of identical twins. TCRdb passed the 5' RACE reads through MiXCR, listing each CDR3 protein once. In the table there are some 1,700,000 distinct CDR3 sequences, about 30% of which are singletons. Sequenced: cord blood. The receptors stem from a newborn girl in good health. Each CDR3 is given with its conserved first and last residue. Each record gives: J gene, CDR3 length, V gene, CDR3 protein.

>TRBJ2-3|18|TRBV9
CASSVAPGLAGGSDTQYF
>TRBJ1-4|17|TRBV4-2
CASSQEGPVRTNEKLFF
>TRBJ2-1|14|TRBV20-1
CSARRSGLVDEQFF
>TRBJ2-7|11|TRBV6-1
CASKGGDEQYF
>TRBJ2-1|14|TRBV9
CASSVEPTDNEQFF
>TRBJ2-3|13|TRBV10-3
CATGDGGTDTQYF
>TRBJ1-5|15|TRBV27
CASSWDKYSNQPQHF
>TRBJ1-2|14|TRBV20-1
CSVRDYSQNYGYTF
>TRBJ2-1|14|TRBV13
CASSFGGGPNEQFF
>TRBJ2-5|17|TRBV6-2/TRBV6-3
CASSYSTSGEGQETQYF
>TRBJ2-7|14|TRBV7-8
CASSKVRDSYEQYF
>TRBJ2-3|12|TRBV4-2
CASGQGRDTQYF
>TRBJ2-4|15|TRBV4-2
CASSQETGAKNIQYF
>-|13|TRBV7-9
CASSLDTRSEQYF
>TRBJ2-3|17|TRBV20-1
CSASPLGGKLSTDTQYF
>TRBJ1-5|15|TRBV9
CASSVVDSRNQPQHF
>TRBJ2-2|14|TRBV5-1
CASSSIAGTGELFF
>TRBJ2-1|16|TRBV25-1
CASSSCRGESYNEQFF
>TRBJ2-7|15|TRBV4-2
CASSRRGTVSYEQYF
>TRBJ2-5|14|TRBV3-1
CASSQDTRAETQYF
>TRBJ2-1|16|TRBV4-2
CASSPPSGITYNEQFF
>TRBJ2-3|18|TRBV12-3/TRBV12-4
CASSFPRSGRASTDTQYF
>TRBJ2-7|15|TRBV6-5
CASSDGLAEYNEQYF
>TRBJ2-7|13|TRBV12-3/TRBV12-4
CASGRDSDYEQYF
>TRBJ2-5|12|TRBV20-1
CSARLQGGEQYF
>TRBJ2-3|16|TRBV5-1
CASSPPAGGPTDTQYF
>TRBJ2-5|15|TRBV7-2
CASSLTSGSVETQYF
>TRBJ1-1|13|TRBV4-2
CASSQGGNTEAFF
>TRBJ1-2|13|TRBV20-1
CSAIGPGNYGYTF
>TRBJ2-3|15|TRBV20-1
CSASRGTSGTDTQYF
>TRBJ2-3|12|TRBV10-3
CAISVAGDTQYF
>TRBJ1-2|15|TRBV3-1
CASSLVNGANYGYTF
>TRBJ2-7|14|TRBV3-1
CASSQDRLAGAQYF
>TRBJ2-7|17|TRBV2
CASSEKGFGTFSYEQYF
>-|16|TRBV12-3/TRBV12-4
CASSPNRAGNYNEQYF
>TRBJ2-2|16|TRBV5-1
CASSLWLATNTGELFF
>TRBJ2-3|14|TRBV27
CASRTGRETDTQYF
>TRBJ1-2|14|TRBV7-8
CASSLSVGDYGYTF
>TRBJ2-5|14|TRBV6-1
CASSSEGARETQYF
>TRBJ2-7|18|TRBV28
CASSFVSIGRTRSYEQYF
>TRBJ1-1|17|TRBV10-3
CAIKGHTGNRLNTEAFF
>TRBJ2-3|15|TRBV12-5
CASGYGVSSTDTQYF
>TRBJ2-7|13|TRBV28
CASSSDFGYEQYF
>TRBJ2-3|15|TRBV4-1
CASSPRGGNPDTQYF
>TRBJ2-1|15|TRBV10-3
CAISPGTSGCNEQFF
>TRBJ2-3|15|TRBV7-2
CASTLAGGGTDTQYF
>TRBJ1-6|18|TRBV7-2
CASSPTGGQSSYNSPLHF